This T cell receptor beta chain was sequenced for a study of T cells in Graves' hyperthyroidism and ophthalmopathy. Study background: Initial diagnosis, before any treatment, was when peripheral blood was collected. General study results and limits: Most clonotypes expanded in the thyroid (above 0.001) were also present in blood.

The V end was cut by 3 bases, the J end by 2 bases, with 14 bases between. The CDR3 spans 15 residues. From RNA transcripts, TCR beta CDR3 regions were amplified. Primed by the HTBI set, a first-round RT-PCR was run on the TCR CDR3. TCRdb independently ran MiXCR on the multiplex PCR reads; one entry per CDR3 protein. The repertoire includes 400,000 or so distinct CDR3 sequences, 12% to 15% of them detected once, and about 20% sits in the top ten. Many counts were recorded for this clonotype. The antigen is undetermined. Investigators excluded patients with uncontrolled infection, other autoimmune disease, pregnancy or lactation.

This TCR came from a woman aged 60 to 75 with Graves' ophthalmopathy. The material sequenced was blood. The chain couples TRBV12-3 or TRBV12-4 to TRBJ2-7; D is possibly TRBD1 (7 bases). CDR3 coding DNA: TGTGCCAGCAGTTTTTGGCGGGACAGAACCTACGAGCAGTACTTC. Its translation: CASSFWRDRTYEQYF.